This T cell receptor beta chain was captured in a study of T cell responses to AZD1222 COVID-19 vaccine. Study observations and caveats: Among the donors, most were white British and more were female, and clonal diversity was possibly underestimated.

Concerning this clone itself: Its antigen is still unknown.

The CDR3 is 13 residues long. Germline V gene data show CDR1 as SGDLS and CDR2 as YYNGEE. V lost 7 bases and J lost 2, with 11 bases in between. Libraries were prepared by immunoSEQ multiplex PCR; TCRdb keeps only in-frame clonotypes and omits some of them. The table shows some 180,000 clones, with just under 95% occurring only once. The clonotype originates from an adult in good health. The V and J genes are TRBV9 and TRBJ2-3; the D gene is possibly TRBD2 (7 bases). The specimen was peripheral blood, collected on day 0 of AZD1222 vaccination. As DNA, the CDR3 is TGTGCCAGCGGGGGGGCTGACACAGATACGCAGTATTTT. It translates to CASGGADTDTQYF.